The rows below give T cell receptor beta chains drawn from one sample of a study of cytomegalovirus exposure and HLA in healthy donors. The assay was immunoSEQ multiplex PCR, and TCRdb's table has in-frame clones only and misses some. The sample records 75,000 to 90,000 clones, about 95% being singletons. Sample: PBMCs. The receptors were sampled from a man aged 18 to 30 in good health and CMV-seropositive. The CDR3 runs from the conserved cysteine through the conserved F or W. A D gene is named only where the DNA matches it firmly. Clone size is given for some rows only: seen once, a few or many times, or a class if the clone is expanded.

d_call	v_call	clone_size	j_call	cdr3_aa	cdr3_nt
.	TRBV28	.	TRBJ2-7	CASSTEPRIYEQYF	TGTGCCAGTAGTACAGAGCCGAGAATCTACGAGCAGTACTTC
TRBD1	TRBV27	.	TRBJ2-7	CASSDRGLYEQYF	TGTGCCAGCAGCGACAGGGGGCTCTACGAGCAGTACTTC
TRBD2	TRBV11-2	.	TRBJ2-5	CASSLLGAGGPKTQYF	TGTGCCAGCAGCTTACTCGGCGCGGGAGGGCCAAAGACCCAGTACTTC
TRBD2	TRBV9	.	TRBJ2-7	CASSVEGLAGYHEQYF	TGTGCCAGCAGCGTCGAGGGCTTAGCGGGATATCACGAGCAGTACTTC
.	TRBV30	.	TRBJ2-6	CAWSVGVSGANVLTF	TGTGCCTGGAGTGTCGGTGTTTCCGGGGCCAACGTCCTGACTTTC
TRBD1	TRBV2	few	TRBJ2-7	CASSGDRGYEQYF	TGTGCCAGCAGTGGGGACAGGGGCTACGAGCAGTACTTC
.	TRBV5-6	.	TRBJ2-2	CASSLASGELFF	TGTGCCAGCAGCTTGGCTAGCGGGGAGCTGTTTTTT
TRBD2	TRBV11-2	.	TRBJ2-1	CASSGPTAGGNEQFF	TGTGCCAGCAGCGGACCAACGGCGGGAGGGAATGAGCAGTTCTTC
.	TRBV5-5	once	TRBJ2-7	CASSYGQRNEQYF	TGTGCCAGCAGCTATGGACAGAGGAACGAGCAGTACTTC
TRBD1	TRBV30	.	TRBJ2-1	CAWRLGQGVYEQFF	TGTGCCTGGAGGCTCGGACAGGGCGTGTATGAGCAGTTCTTC
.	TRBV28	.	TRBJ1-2	CASSRELYGYTF	TGTGCCAGCAGTAGGGAGCTCTATGGCTACACCTTC
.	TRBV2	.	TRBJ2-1	CASTRGQNNEQFF	TGTGCCAGCACTCGAGGACAGAACAATGAGCAGTTCTTC
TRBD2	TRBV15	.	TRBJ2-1	CATSSTSGGTSGRAIHEQFF	TGTGCCACCAGCAGTACATCAGGGGGTACTAGCGGGAGGGCCATCCATGAGCAGTTCTTC
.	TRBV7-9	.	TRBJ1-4	CASSSRQATNEKLFF	TGTGCCAGCAGCTCAAGACAGGCAACTAATGAAAAACTGTTTTTT
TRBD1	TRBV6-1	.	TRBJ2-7	CASRPQDRGGEQYF	TGTGCCAGCAGACCCCAGGACAGGGGAGGCGAGCAGTACTTC
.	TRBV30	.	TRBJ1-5	CAWSTQTGNQPQHF	TGTGCCTGGAGTACTCAAACAGGGAATCAGCCCCAGCATTTT
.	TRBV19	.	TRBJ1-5	CASSIGDRSNQPQHF	TGTGCCAGTAGTATAGGTGACAGAAGCAATCAGCCCCAGCATTTT
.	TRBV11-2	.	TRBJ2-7	CASSWWQGRSYEQYF	TGTGCCAGCAGTTGGTGGCAGGGGCGCTCCTACGAGCAGTACTTC
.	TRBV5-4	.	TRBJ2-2	CASSWDTGSGTGELFF	TGTGCCAGCAGCTGGGATACGGGGTCGGGCACCGGGGAGCTGTTTTTT
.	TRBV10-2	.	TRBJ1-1	CAVRTVNTEAFF	TGCGCCGTACGAACGGTGAACACTGAAGCTTTCTTT
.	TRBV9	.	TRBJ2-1	CASSVGTGALAGSYNEQFF	TGTGCCAGCAGCGTAGGGACAGGGGCTCTAGCGGGCTCCTACAATGAGCAGTTCTTC
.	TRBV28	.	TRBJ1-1	CASSPPNWIGHTEAFF	TGTGCCAGCAGTCCGCCTAATTGGATTGGGCACACTGAAGCTTTCTTT
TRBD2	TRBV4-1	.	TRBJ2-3	CASSHRTETSPQYF	TGCGCCAGCAGCCACCGAACGGAGACTAGCCCGCAGTATTTT
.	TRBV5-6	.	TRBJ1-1	CASSFIDSQNTEAFF	TGTGCCAGCAGTTTCATCGACAGCCAGAACACTGAAGCTTTCTTT
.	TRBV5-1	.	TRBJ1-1	CASRVIQDTEAFF	TGCGCCAGCCGGGTAATTCAAGACACTGAAGCTTTCTTT
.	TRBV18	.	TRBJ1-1	CASSPPGFSRPGMTEAFF	TGTGCCAGCTCACCACCGGGGTTTAGTCGCCCGGGAATGACTGAAGCTTTCTTT
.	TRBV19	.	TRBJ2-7	CASGDRRASNEQYF	TGTGCCAGTGGAGACCGGAGGGCCTCGAACGAGCAGTACTTC
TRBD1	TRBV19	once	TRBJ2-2	CATLPEGQGGTGELFF	TGTGCCACCCTCCCGGAGGGACAGGGGGGTACCGGGGAGCTGTTTTTT
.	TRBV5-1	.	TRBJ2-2	CASSLSSNGELFF	TGCGCCAGCAGCTTGAGTAGCAACGGGGAGCTGTTTTTT
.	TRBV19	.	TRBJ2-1	CASSISRNSYNEQFF	TGTGCCAGTAGTATATCGAGGAACTCCTACAATGAGCAGTTCTTC
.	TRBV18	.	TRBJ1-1	CASSPAVGRVNTEAFF	TGTGCCAGCTCACCAGCGGTAGGGAGGGTGAACACTGAAGCTTTCTTT
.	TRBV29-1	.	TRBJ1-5	CSVQGGWDQPQHF	TGCAGCGTTCAAGGAGGGTGGGATCAGCCCCAGCATTTT
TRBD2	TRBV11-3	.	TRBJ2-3	CASSPGTSADTQYF	TGTGCCAGCAGCCCAGGGACTAGTGCCGATACGCAGTATTTT
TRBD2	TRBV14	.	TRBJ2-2	CASSQLSGRKAGELFF	TGTGCCAGCAGCCAGCTTAGCGGGAGAAAGGCCGGGGAGCTGTTTTTT
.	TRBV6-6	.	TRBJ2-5	CASSAREGGETQYF	TGTGCCAGCAGCGCGAGGGAAGGGGGAGAGACCCAGTACTTC
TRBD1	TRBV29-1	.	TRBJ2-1	CSVEDQGTGLSSYNEQFF	TGCAGCGTTGAAGATCAGGGGACAGGGCTGAGCTCCTACAATGAGCAGTTCTTC
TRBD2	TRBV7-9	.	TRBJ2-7	CASSPRSGGLVEQYF	TGTGCCAGCAGCCCTCGGTCGGGGGGACTAGTCGAGCAGTACTTC
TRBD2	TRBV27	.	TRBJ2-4	CASIGFGVAGAPGSAKNIQYF	TGTGCCAGCATCGGGTTTGGGGTAGCGGGAGCACCGGGATCAGCCAAAAACATTCAGTACTTC
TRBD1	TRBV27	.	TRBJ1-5	CASSYASPGQGAAPQHF	TGTGCCAGCAGTTATGCCTCTCCGGGACAGGGGGCTGCGCCCCAGCATTTT
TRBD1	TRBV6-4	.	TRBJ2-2	CASSERPGQGLAGELFF	TGTGCCAGCAGTGAAAGACCCGGACAGGGGTTAGCCGGGGAGCTGTTTTTT
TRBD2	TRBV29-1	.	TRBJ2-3	CSALGTSGFLDTQYF	TGCAGCGCCCTGGGGACTAGCGGGTTTCTAGATACGCAGTATTTT
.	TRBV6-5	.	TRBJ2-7	CASSPPGASSYEQYF	TGTGCCAGCAGTCCGCCAGGGGCGAGCTCCTACGAGCAGTACTTC
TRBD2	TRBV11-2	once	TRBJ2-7	CASSLSSGSIYEQYF	TGTGCCAGCAGCTTAAGTAGCGGGAGCATCTACGAGCAGTACTTC
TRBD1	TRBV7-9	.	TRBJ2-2	CASSPAGQANTGELFF	TGTGCCAGCAGCCCAGCCGGACAGGCGAACACCGGGGAGCTGTTTTTT